Following are 9 T cell receptor beta chains from one sample sequenced in a study of T cell responses to AZD1222 COVID-19 vaccine (dated by TCRdb to the early 2020s). The library was made by the immunoSEQ multiplex PCR assay. In its TCRdb copy, this immuneACCESS table keeps in-frame sequences only and misses some clones. Where compared with another copy, unresolved V genes explain less than half of these, and the others have no known cause. A total of approximately 120,000 clones appear in this sample, roughly 87% of them only once. The ten largest make up about 4% of the sample. The sample's time point label is to be understood as: baseline before first vaccination. Taken with the paper, the label for treatment or condition translates to: meningococcal conjugate vaccine given as trial control. This specimen was peripheral blood, taken on day 0 of MenACWY control vaccination. The origin of the receptors is an adult in good health.

The CDR3 DNA sequence: TGTGCCATCAGTGAGAGTCCTGGGGGGGGGCTGAATACGCAGTATTTT. Residues: CAISESPGGGLNTQYF. The genes are TRBV10-3 and TRBJ2-3; tentatively, D is TRBD2 (7 bases). The CDR3 runs to 16 residues. CDR1 and CDR2 (germline): ENHRY, SYGVKD. Trimming removed 2 bases at V and 7 bases at J, with 19 bases between.

The V call is TRBV6-4, the J call TRBJ2-3; TRBD2 matches 16 bases. Losses at the gene ends were 2 bases for V and 4 bases for J; bases not matched to a gene: 0. The CDR3 has 16 amino acids. From germline, CDR1 is MRHNA and CDR2 SNTAGT. Here the CDR3 reads CASSDGTSGGADTQYF. CDR3 sequence (DNA): TGTGCCAGCAGTGACGGGACTAGCGGGGGGGCAGATACGCAGTATTTT.

V gene TRBV19 combines with J gene TRBJ2-7; the D call may be TRBD1 or TRBD2 (5 bases each). Germline lookup yields CDR1 LNHDA and CDR2 SQIVND (reference sequence). The CDR3 consists of 15 residues. Trimming left V 3 bases short and J 1 base short, with 13 bases between. The CDR3 reads CASSMGGGLSYEQYF. The CDR3, as DNA: TGTGCCAGTAGTATGGGTGGGGGTCTATCCTACGAGCAGTACTTC.

The chain has TRBV5-5 and TRBJ1-1, with a tentative D call TRBD1 (5 bases). CDR3 size: 16 residues. V lost 0 bases and J lost 7, with 19 bases in between. Germline V gene sequence: CDR1 SGHKS, CDR2 YYEKEE (reference sequence). The CDR3 bases are TGTGCCAGCAGCTTGGTCAGGGTCTCATACGAGGGTGAAGCTTTCTTT. Amino acids: CASSLVRVSYEGEAFF.

The gene calls are TRBV28 and TRBJ2-2, with 9 bases matching TRBD2. Germline lookup yields CDR1 MDHEN and CDR2 SYDVKM. Trimming removed 0 bases from V and 0 bases from J; junction bases left unmatched: 11. This CDR3 contains 20 residues. In DNA form, the CDR3 reads TGTGCCAGCAGTTTATGGGGTAGCGGGGGCCACTATGCGAACACCGGGGAGCTGTTTTTT. It specifies CASSLWGSGGHYANTGELFF.

The chain recombines TRBV19 with TRBJ2-1, with 8 bases aligning to TRBD2. From germline, CDR1 is LNHDA and CDR2 SQIVND (reference sequence). The CDR3 is 17 amino acids. Trimming at V came to 11 bases and at J to 5 bases, leaving 20 bases not matched to a gene. The CDR3 DNA follows: TGTGCCCCCATTCTTATCCTCCCCGTAGCGGGGAACAATGAGCAGTTCTTC. This codes for CAPILILPVAGNNEQFF.

This clone was seen just once. CDR3 residues: CAISDHLDTYEQYF. The CDR3 region has the DNA TGTGCCATCAGTGATCACCTTGATACCTACGAGCAGTACTTC. The chain combines TRBV10-3 with TRBJ2-7; D is unclear. CDR1 and CDR2 (germline): ENHRY, SYGVKD. V gave up 3 bases and J gave up 2 bases, with 11 bases separating them. The CDR3 loop spans 14 amino acids.

The genes are TRBV11-2 and TRBJ2-2; possible D gene TRBD1, 6 bases. V was pared by 5 bases and J by 5 bases, with 18 bases between. This CDR3 comprises 16 residues. CDR1 and CDR2 from the germline V gene are SGHAT and FQNNGV. DNA of the CDR3: TGTGCCAGCAGCCAGGGGAGAGGAAGTGGGACCGGGGAGCTGTTTTTT. This sequence encodes CASSQGRGSGTGELFF.

The chain joins TRBV18 to TRBJ1-6, with D maybe TRBD1 (5 bases). The germline gives CDR1 KGHSH, CDR2 LQKENI. The CDR3 length is 13 residues. Trimming left V 4 bases short and J 7 bases short, with 8 bases between. The CDR3 region is CASSRAGNSPLHF. In nucleotides, the CDR3 is TGTGCCAGCTCACGGGCAGGGAATTCACCCCTCCACTTT.